The 32 T cell receptor beta chains below all came from one sample that was sequenced in a study of T cells in localized non-small cell lung cancer. Method: immunoSEQ multiplex PCR; TCRdb's copy keeps in-frame clones and lacks some. The repertoire consists of some 41,000 clones, with about 91% occurring once and the leading ten covering about 11%. This specimen was PBMCs, taken before any cancer treatment. These receptors were collected from a woman aged 35 to 70 with stage II lung adenocarcinoma.

The chain has TRBV2 and TRBJ2-7; perhaps D is TRBD1 or TRBD2 (5 bases each). V was shortened by 6 bases and J by 3 bases, with 12 bases between the two germline ends. Germline V gives CDR1 SNHLY, CDR2 FYNNEI. The CDR3 has 13 residues. DNA for the CDR3: TGTGCCAGCAGAGGGGACCAGGTCTACGAGCAGTACTTC. It translates to CASRGDQVYEQYF.

The V gene is TRBV7-2, the J gene TRBJ1-2; 11 bases are shared with TRBD1. J lost 8 bases, V lost 4 bases, and 6 bases had no gene match. The CDR3 contains 14 residues. Germline CDR1 reads SGHTA; CDR2 reads FQGNSA. The CDR3 coding sequence is TGTGCCAGCAGCTCGGGACAGGGGGTTGGAGGCTACACCTTC. It is translated as CASSSGQGVGGYTF.

The V gene is TRBV7-8, the J gene TRBJ1-2; the D is unclear. V was trimmed by 5 bases and J by 5 bases, leaving 15 bases between them. The CDR3 has 14 amino acids. The germline CDR1 and CDR2 sequences are SGHVS and FQNEAQ. The CDR3 DNA is TGTGCCAGCAGCCCGACACCGGACGGTTATGGCTACACCTTC. Its translation is CASSPTPDGYGYTF.

This chain joins TRBV9 and TRBJ2-2; possibly TRBD1 or TRBD2 for D (5 bases each). V shed 1 base and J shed 0 bases, with 7 bases lying between them. The length of the CDR3 is 15 residues. CDR1 is SGDLS and CDR2 is YYNGEE in the germline V gene. The CDR3 protein is CASSVRGANTGELFF. The CDR3 bases are TGTGCCAGCAGCGTACGAGGGGCGAACACCGGGGAGCTGTTTTTT.

J is TRBJ2-7 and V is TRBV5-6; TRBD1 is a possible D gene (6 bases). Germline CDR1 reads SGHDT; CDR2 reads YYEEEE. V was shortened by 3 bases and J by 1 base, with 14 bases between the two germline ends. The CDR3 extends over 15 amino acids. DNA of the CDR3: TGTGCCAGCAGCTCGGTATCTACAGGGTCCTACGAGCAGTACTTC. Its translation: CASSSVSTGSYEQYF. The whole variable domain, remainder taken from reference TRBV5-6 and TRBJ2-7, is DAGVTQSPTHLIKTRGQQVTLRCSPKSGHDTVSWYQQALGQGPQFIFQYYEEEERQRGNFPDRFSGHQFPNYSSELNVNALLLGDSALYLCASSSVSTGSYEQYFGPGTRLTVT.

The V call is TRBV7-3, the J call TRBJ1-1, with D unclear. The CDR3 totals 15 residues. Germline V CDR1 and CDR2: SGHTA, FQGTGA. V shed 0 bases and J shed 2 bases, with 10 bases lying between them. CDR3 DNA sequence: TGTGCCAGCAGCTTAACGGGGTCGGGAAACACTGAAGCTTTCTTT. Protein sequence: CASSLTGSGNTEAFF.

The genes are TRBV11-2 and TRBJ2-5; the match to TRBD2 covers 8 bases. Germline CDR1 reads SGHAT; CDR2 reads FQNNGV. V was pared by 1 base and J by 1 base, with 5 bases of the junction left unmatched. The CDR3 runs 16 residues. This CDR3 reads CASSLAAGGFQETQYF. CDR3 nucleotides: TGTGCCAGCAGCTTAGCCGCGGGAGGCTTCCAAGAGACCCAGTACTTC.

The chain has TRBV5-1 and TRBJ2-7; 8 positions agree with TRBD1. V gave up 0 bases and J gave up 1 base; unmatched junction bases: 6. The CDR3 length is 16 residues. Germline-derived CDR1 and CDR2 are SGHRS and YFSETQ. The CDR3 DNA sequence: TGCGCCAGCAGCTTGGGGCAGGGGGCATGGTCCTACGAGCAGTACTTC. This gives the protein CASSLGQGAWSYEQYF.

The chain employs TRBV28 and TRBJ2-3; the D gene could be TRBD1 or TRBD2 (5 bases each). Looked up from germline, CDR1 is MDHEN and CDR2 is SYDVKM. V lost 7 bases to trimming and J lost 2 bases, with 13 bases between them. The CDR3 has 14 residues. The CDR3 reads CASTPRGLTDTQYF. The CDR3, as DNA: TGTGCCAGCACTCCGAGGGGCCTCACAGATACGCAGTATTTT.

The chain combines TRBV28 with TRBJ2-7, with D unclear. The germline V and J ends were trimmed by 1 base and 5 bases, with 18 bases remaining between them. Germline V gives CDR1 MDHEN, CDR2 SYDVKM. The CDR3 is 16 amino acids. CDR3 sequence reads: CASSLYRSPLVDEQYF. As DNA, the CDR3 is TGTGCCAGCAGTTTATATAGGTCTCCTCTTGTAGACGAGCAGTACTTC.

The chain couples TRBV6-5 to TRBJ1-5; a weak D match, TRBD1 (5 bases). Between the trimmed V and J ends, which lost 2 bases and 4 bases, there was a span of 9 bases. This CDR3 is built from 14 residues. Germline assignment: CDR1 MNHEY and CDR2 SVGAGI. CDR3 DNA: TGTGCCAGCAGTTACGGGGGGTCAAATCAGCCCCAGCATTTT. This translates into CASSYGGSNQPQHF.

This clone has only one observation. The J gene is TRBJ2-7, the V gene TRBV6-5; 8 bases are a match to TRBD1. Germline V gene sequence: CDR1 MNHEY, CDR2 SVGAGI. The CDR3 totals 15 residues. Losses at the gene ends were 2 bases for V and 4 bases for J; bases not matched to a gene: 7. In DNA form, the CDR3 reads TGTGCCAGCAGTTACGGGAGGCAGGGGGCTTACGAGCAGTACTTC. Encoded protein: CASSYGRQGAYEQYF.

The V call is TRBV19, the J call TRBJ1-5; unclear D gene. The CDR3 has 12 residues. Trimming pared 6 bases from V and 4 bases from J, leaving 7 bases between. The germline CDR1 and CDR2 sequences are LNHDA and SQIVND (reference sequence). The CDR3 spells CASSRGNQPQHF. The CDR3 DNA reads as TGTGCCAGTAGCCGAGGGAATCAGCCCCAGCATTTT.

This clone was seen a handful of times. This specimen includes other DNA sequences encoding the same CDR3. The genes are TRBV18 and TRBJ1-5; no definite D call. Germline CDR1 is KGHSH and CDR2 is LQKENI. The V and J ends lost 3 bases and 4 bases respectively, with 4 bases between them. The CDR3 loop spans 12 amino acids. CDR3 nucleotide sequence: TGTGCCAGCTCACCTCCTAATCAGCCCCAGCATTTT. Translated, it gives CASSPPNQPQHF. The whole variable domain, remainder taken from reference TRBV18 and TRBJ1-5, is NAGVMQNPRHLVRRRGQEARLRCSPMKGHSHVYWYRQLPEEGLKFMVYLQKENIIDESGMPKERFSAEFPKEGPSILRIQQVVRGDSAAYFCASSPPNQPQHFGDGTRLSIL.

In its sample, this clone was seen once. The J gene is TRBJ2-5, the V gene TRBV28; 7 bases align to TRBD2. The V and J ends lost 8 bases and 5 bases, in that order; junction bases with no gene match: 11. This CDR3 is built from 14 residues. Germline V gene data show CDR1 as MDHEN and CDR2 as SYDVKM. The CDR3 loop is CASASRGWTETQYF. The CDR3 bases are TGTGCCAGCGCATCGCGGGGGTGGACTGAGACCCAGTACTTC. The full variable domain, with the rest looked up from reference TRBV28 and TRBJ2-5, is DVKVTQSSRYLVKRTGEKVFLECVQDMDHENMFWYRQDPGLGLRLIYFSYDVKMKEKGDIPEGYSVSREKKERFSLILESASTNQTSMYLCASASRGWTETQYFGPGTRLLVL.

The chain uses TRBV19 and TRBJ2-7; 12 bases fit TRBD2. The CDR3 runs 14 residues. Germline values: CDR1 LNHDA, CDR2 SQIVND (reference sequence). Germline trimming cut 5 bases from V and 6 bases from J; bases unmatched to any gene: 5. Here the CDR3 DNA reads TGTGCCAGTAGTGCGACTAGCGGGAGAAGCGAGCAGTACTTC. It encodes CASSATSGRSEQYF.

The chain uses TRBV19 and TRBJ2-1; D is possibly TRBD2 (5 bases). CDR1 LNHDA and CDR2 SQIVND come from the germline V gene (reference sequence). This CDR3 has 14 residues. V was cut by 4 bases and J by 0 bases, with 7 bases left in between. CDR3 region: CASSTGSSYNEQFF. As DNA, the CDR3 is TGTGCCAGTAGTACGGGGAGCTCCTACAATGAGCAGTTCTTC. Filled out from reference TRBV19 and TRBJ2-1, the complete variable domain reads DGGITQSPKYLFRKEGQNVTLSCEQNLNHDAMYWYRQDPGQGLRLIYYSQIVNDFQKGDIAEGYSVSREKKESFPLTVTSAQKNPTAFYLCASSTGSSYNEQFFGPGTRLTVL.

The chain uses TRBV5-8 and TRBJ1-6, with a possible D match to TRBD1 (5 bases). CDR3 length equals 15 residues. Germline V gene sequence: CDR1 SGHTS, CDR2 YDEGEE. Trimming removed 0 bases at V and 9 bases at J, with 13 bases between. The CDR3 coding sequence is TGTGCCAGCAGCTTGGGGAGGGGCGTTGGTTCACCCCTCCACTTT. Translated, it gives CASSLGRGVGSPLHF.

The rearrangement joins TRBV5-1 to TRBJ1-4; 9 bases are a match to TRBD1. CDR3 size: 14 residues. CDR1 and CDR2 from the germline V gene are SGHRS and YFSETQ. Trimming removed 0 bases from V and 8 bases from J; junction bases left unmatched: 2. As DNA, the CDR3 is TGCGCCAGCAGCTTGGGACAGGGGGGCGAAAAACTGTTTTTT. Its translation: CASSLGQGGEKLFF.

This clone was detected a few times. This chain joins TRBV6-5 and TRBJ1-2, with 7 positions matching TRBD1. Germline V gene data show CDR1 as MNHEY and CDR2 as SVGAGI. This CDR3 comprises 13 residues. Trimming removed 2 bases from V and 10 bases from J; junction bases left unmatched: 7. This CDR3 reads CASSYTLGQFYTF. CDR3 nucleotides: TGTGCCAGCAGTTACACCTTGGGACAGTTCTACACCTTC.

The J gene is TRBJ2-5, the V gene TRBV5-1; TRBD1 is a possible D gene (6 bases). This CDR3 spans 15 amino acids. The V end was cut by 3 bases, the J end by 5 bases, with 17 bases between. Germline V lookup: CDR1 SGHRS, CDR2 YFSETQ. The CDR3 reads CASSYGGQLGETQYF. The CDR3 bases are TGCGCCAGCAGCTACGGCGGACAGCTGGGGGAGACCCAGTACTTC. Combining the CDR3 with reference TRBV5-1 and TRBJ2-5 gives the whole variable domain KAGVTQTPRYLIKTRGQQVTLSCSPISGHRSVSWYQQTPGQGLQFLFEYFSETQRNKGNFPGRFSGRQFSNSRSEMNVSTLELGDSALYLCASSYGGQLGETQYFGPGTRLLVL.

This clone has a single count. This chain uses TRBV19 with TRBJ2-2, with D unclear. Trimming left V 4 bases short and J 5 bases short, with 8 bases between. The CDR3 totals 13 residues. Per the germline V gene, CDR1 is LNHDA and CDR2 is SQIVND (reference sequence). The chain's CDR3 is CASSRRKTGELFF. The CDR3 DNA reads TGTGCCAGTAGTAGAAGGAAGACCGGGGAGCTGTTTTTT. The full variable domain, in which reference TRBV19 and TRBJ2-2 provide the parts outside the CDR3, is DGGITQSPKYLFRKEGQNVTLSCEQNLNHDAMYWYRQDPGQGLRLIYYSQIVNDFQKGDIAEGYSVSREKKESFPLTVTSAQKNPTAFYLCASSRRKTGELFFGEGSRLTVL.

V usage is TRBV6-4 and J usage is TRBJ2-7; 8 nucleotides line up with TRBD1. CDR1 is MRHNA and CDR2 is SNTAGT in the germline V gene. This CDR3 is 16 amino acids long. J was trimmed by 4 bases and V by 5 bases; bases with no gene match: 13. CDR3: CASSIHRDRFYYEQYF. DNA of the CDR3: TGTGCCAGCAGTATCCACCGGGACAGGTTTTATTACGAGCAGTACTTC.

The J gene is TRBJ2-3, the V gene TRBV6-4; 11 positions match TRBD2. V was pared by 3 bases and J by 4 bases, with 3 bases of the junction left unmatched. The germline gives CDR1 MRHNA, CDR2 SNTAGT. This CDR3 comprises 15 residues. CDR3 sequence reads: CASSETSGESDTQYF. In DNA, the CDR3 is TGTGCCAGCAGTGAGACTAGCGGGGAATCAGATACGCAGTATTTT.

The V and J genes are TRBV7-8 and TRBJ2-5; the D gene could be TRBD1 or TRBD2 (5 bases each). The CDR3 runs to 16 residues. Trimming left V 6 bases short and J 5 bases short, with 22 bases between. The germline V gene has CDR1 SGHVS and CDR2 FQNEAQ. The CDR3 here is CASSHTGTRDVETQYF. As DNA, the CDR3 is TGTGCCAGCAGTCACACCGGGACCCGGGACGTCGAGACCCAGTACTTC.

The CDR3 nucleotides read TGCGCCAGCAGCTTGGCCGAGGAGAGCTATGGCTACACCTTC. This sequence encodes CASSLAEESYGYTF. The chain employs TRBV5-1 and TRBJ1-2; D remains unclear. This CDR3 has 14 amino acids. V was cut by 0 bases and J by 4 bases, with 10 bases left in between. CDR1 is SGHRS and CDR2 is YFSETQ in the germline V gene. Supplemented by reference TRBV5-1 and TRBJ1-2, the full variable domain reads KAGVTQTPRYLIKTRGQQVTLSCSPISGHRSVSWYQQTPGQGLQFLFEYFSETQRNKGNFPGRFSGRQFSNSRSEMNVSTLELGDSALYLCASSLAEESYGYTFGSGTRLTVV.

This sequence joins TRBV18 and TRBJ1-2; D is possibly TRBD1 (5 bases). CDR3 length: 14 residues. Germline CDR1 is KGHSH and CDR2 is LQKENI. The V end lost 3 bases, the J end lost 0 bases, and 8 bases lay between the germline ends. The CDR3 DNA is TGTGCCAGCTCACCCCAGGGCGCTAACTATGGCTACACCTTC. Its translation is CASSPQGANYGYTF.

The chain joins TRBV7-8 to TRBJ2-7; D may be TRBD2 (5 bases). V dropped 3 bases and J dropped 2 bases, with 8 bases sitting between them. The CDR3 has 13 residues. The V gene's germline CDR1 is SGHVS and CDR2 FQNEAQ. The CDR3 DNA follows: TGTGCCAGCAGCTTGGGGAGAGCCTACGAGCAGTACTTC. Protein: CASSLGRAYEQYF.

The chain is built from TRBV7-3 and TRBJ2-1; 7 positions match TRBD2. The CDR3 spans 14 residues. Trimming removed 4 bases from V and 2 bases from J; junction bases left unmatched: 2. The germline V gene has CDR1 SGHTA and CDR2 FQGTGA. The CDR3 loop is CASSSGLPYNEQFF. CDR3 sequence (DNA): TGTGCCAGCAGCTCGGGACTACCCTACAATGAGCAGTTCTTC.

The CDR3 coding sequence is TGTGCCAGCAGCTTATCGGGGGGAGGAAACACTGAAGCTTTCTTT. This sequence encodes CASSLSGGGNTEAFF. The chain employs TRBV7-9 and TRBJ1-1; TRBD1 might be the D (5 bases). Germline CDR1 and CDR2: SEHNR and FQNEAQ (reference sequence). This CDR3 has 15 amino acids. V gave up 2 bases and J gave up 2 bases, with 12 bases separating them. The full variable domain, in which reference TRBV7-9 and TRBJ1-1 provide the parts outside the CDR3, is DTGVSQNPRHKITKRGQNVTFRCDPISEHNRLYWYRQTLGQGPEFLTYFQNEAQLEKSRLLSDRFSAERPKGSFSTLEIQRTEQGDSAMYLCASSLSGGGNTEAFFGQGTRLTVV.

J is TRBJ2-2 and V is TRBV19, with TRBD2 identical over 7 bases. Germline V gives CDR1 LNHDA, CDR2 SQIVND (reference sequence). With 7 bases clipped from V and 4 bases from J, the junction kept 12 bases outside the gene matches. The CDR3 is 16 amino acids. Written as DNA, the CDR3 is TGTGCCAGTACCCTGAGCGAAGCGGGGCGCACCGGGGAGCTGTTTTTT. Encoded protein: CASTLSEAGRTGELFF.

The chain combines TRBV19 with TRBJ2-5; 7 bases map to TRBD2. The DNA end lines up better with TRBJ2-7; the J call may be wrong. Germline V gene data show CDR1 as LNHDA and CDR2 as SQIVND (reference sequence). The CDR3 contains 15 residues. This chain's CDR3 is CASSIDGLGTYEQYF. DNA for the CDR3: TGTGCCAGTAGTATAGATGGACTAGGCACCTACGAGCAGTACTTC.